This T cell receptor (beta chain) came from a study of PD-1 blockade in classical Hodgkin lymphoma. With no exception, relapse followed autologous stem cell transplantation in all patients, and brentuximab vedotin exposure varied. CDR3 size: 13 residues. V lost 0 bases and J 14 bases, leaving 14 bases between the germline ends. CDR1 is SGHNT and CDR2 is YYREEE in the germline V gene (reference sequence). Method: immunoSEQ multiplex PCR; TCRdb's copy keeps in-frame clones and lacks some. In the table there are 130,000 to 150,000 clones, approximately 81% of which are singletons. This clone was observed many times.

The clonotype was recovered from a human donor with classical Hodgkin lymphoma. This sample comprised peripheral blood mononuclear cells (PBMCs), obtained before the second cycle of nivolumab. The chain joins TRBV5-4 to TRBJ1-4; D is unresolved. The DNA of the CDR3 is TGTGCCAGCAGCTTGGGAGTGGGGTCGATTCTGTTTTTT. Translation: CASSLGVGSILFF.